The entry that follows covers one T cell receptor beta chain sequence. Antigen: not known. These data are taken from a study of shared clonotypes between healthy human individuals. Broader study findings: Naive subsets tended to show greater estimated richness than memory subsets. Sharing across four donors was highest in naive CD4 (around 5%) and lowest in memory CD8 (approximately 0.4%).

Naive CD8 populations comprised CD45RO-negative cells positively selected for CCR7, excluding terminally differentiated effector memory CD45RA+ cells. Every donor, a Caucasian adult, lived in Nashville, Tennessee. The assay was run at deep level. TCRdb's table, derived via immunoSEQ multiplex PCR, lists solely in-frame clones and lacks some. In the table there are millions of clones, about 92% of which are singletons. The V gene end was trimmed by 5 bases and the J gene end by 8 bases; junction bases not matched to a gene: 12. In germline, CDR1 is SEHNR, CDR2 FQNEAQ (reference sequence). This CDR3 spans 15 amino acids.

The rearrangement uses TRBV7-9 and TRBJ2-4, with 7 bases that match TRBD1. This clonotype was sampled from a man in his late teens or twenties in good health. Some clones in this sample may be carry-over from other donors' samples. Input material: naive CD8+ T cells from PBMCs. The CDR3 DNA sequence: TGTGCCAGCAGCAACAGGGGCGTCATCGAAGACATTCAGTACTTC. Its translation: CASSNRGVIEDIQYF.